The clone carrying this T cell receptor beta chain was seen a single time. The data are from a study of blood T cells in healthy people across ages. CDR1 and CDR2 (germline): MNHEY, SVGEGT. J gave up 15 bases and V 5 bases, and 7 bases lay outside the gene matches. The CDR3 covers 14 residues. PCR was performed a second time for 7 to 11 cycles using a sample-barcoded 5' primer and a J-beta primer mix. MiXCR, applied by TCRdb to the 5' RACE reads, yields one record per CDR3 protein. Of fewer than 900,000 distinct CDR3 sequences listed, 35% to 45% are singletons. The chain is built from TRBV6-2 or TRBV6-3 and TRBJ2-1; 16 positions agree with TRBD2. Sequencing used blood. The TCR sequence derives from a woman in her fifties or sixties in good health. CDR3 residues: CASSTPGLAGGLFF. CDR3 coding DNA: TGTGCCAGCAGTACACCGGGACTAGCGGGGGGGCTGTTCTTC.